Shown below are 11 T cell receptor beta chains from a single sample sequenced in a study of early stage breast cancer tumors. Using immunoSEQ multiplex PCR, the repertoire was profiled, and TCRdb retains in-frame clones only, with some absent. The sample yields about 48,000 clones, 65% to 90% seen once. The sample was blood. All receptors derive from a person in their fifties with breast cancer.

Only one count was recorded for this clone. The genes are TRBV10-3 and TRBJ2-7; D not certain. The CDR3 is 11 amino acids. V was trimmed by 10 bases and J by 2 bases, leaving 9 bases between them. Germline assignment: CDR1 ENHRY and CDR2 SYGVKD. DNA for the CDR3: TGTGCCACGGCAGTTACCTACGAGCAGTACTTC. The encoded protein is CATAVTYEQYF.

V gene TRBV6-5 combines with J gene TRBJ2-5, with TRBD2 identical over 9 bases. Germline V CDR1 and CDR2: MNHEY, SVGAGI. V lost 0 bases, J lost 5 bases, and 7 bases stayed unmatched. This CDR3 contains 16 residues. CDR3 region: CASSYSAGTSLETQYF. CDR3 nucleotide sequence: TGTGCCAGCAGTTACTCGGCCGGGACTAGCCTTGAGACCCAGTACTTC.

The chain has TRBV4-1 and TRBJ1-5; D call uncertain. Germline CDR1 MGHRA, CDR2 YSYEKL. This CDR3 is built from 14 residues. Trimming cost V 0 bases and J 1 base, with 4 bases left between them. In nucleotides, the CDR3 is TGCGCCAGCAGCCAAGACAGGAGCAATCAGCCCCAGCATTTT. This sequence encodes CASSQDRSNQPQHF.

The J gene is TRBJ2-1, the V gene TRBV19; a possible D gene is TRBD1 (6 bases). Germline CDR1 is LNHDA and CDR2 is SQIVND (reference sequence). Trimming removed 4 bases from V and 8 bases from J, with 15 bases in between. There are 14 residues in the CDR3. The CDR3 here is CASSNRDGVDEQFF. The DNA of the CDR3 is TGTGCCAGTAGTAACAGGGACGGGGTCGATGAGCAGTTCTTC.

V usage is TRBV18 and J usage is TRBJ2-7; perhaps TRBD1 as D (5 bases). Between the trimmed V and J ends, which lost 1 base and 6 bases, there was a span of 10 bases. This CDR3 has 13 amino acids. The germline V gene encodes CDR1 KGHSH and CDR2 LQKENI. The CDR3, as DNA: TGTGCCAGCTCACCACTCAGGGAAAGCGAGCAGTACTTC. Translating gives CASSPLRESEQYF.

CDR3 DNA sequence: TGTGCCAGCAGCTCGCCGGGACTTGCCGGGGAAAATGAGCAGTTCTTC. It translates to CASSSPGLAGENEQFF. The V gene is TRBV7-9, the J gene TRBJ2-1, with D perhaps TRBD2 (6 bases). Looked up from germline, CDR1 is SEHNR and CDR2 is FQNEAQ (reference sequence). The CDR3 runs 16 residues. Trimming pared 4 bases from V and 7 bases from J, leaving 20 bases between.

The chain carries TRBV19 and TRBJ2-7; D possibly corresponds to TRBD1 (5 bases). CDR1 and CDR2 from the germline V gene are LNHDA and SQIVND (reference sequence). The V and J ends lost 2 bases and 6 bases respectively, with 5 bases between them. The CDR3 totals 11 residues. The CDR3 coding sequence is TGTGCCAGTAGTATACAGGGCGAGCAGTACTTC. It codes for CASSIQGEQYF.

The gene calls are TRBV28 and TRBJ1-2, with D tentatively TRBD1 (5 bases). CDR1 is MDHEN, CDR2 SYDVKM, per germline. The CDR3 sequence is 15 residues long. Trimming removed 5 bases from V and 8 bases from J, with 21 bases in between. This CDR3 is CASSDRDALIAGYTF. The CDR3 region has the DNA TGTGCCAGCAGTGACAGAGATGCCCTCATAGCGGGCTACACCTTC.

This clone occurred a few times. The chain is built from TRBV19 and TRBJ2-2; 9 nucleotides align to TRBD2. Germline CDR1 and CDR2: LNHDA and SQIVND (reference sequence). The CDR3 loop spans 16 amino acids. Trimming at V came to 3 bases and at J to 5 bases, leaving 7 bases not matched to a gene. CDR3 DNA: TGTGCCAGTAGTATCTTAGCGGGAGAGGGTACCGGGGAGCTGTTTTTT. This codes for CASSILAGEGTGELFF.

The rearrangement joins TRBV10-1 to TRBJ2-1; no clear D gene. The CDR3 consists of 18 residues. V shed 4 bases and J shed 2 bases, with 21 bases lying between them. The germline V gene encodes CDR1 WNHNN and CDR2 SYGVQD (reference sequence). The CDR3 sequence: CASSGPLPGRSAYNEQFF. CDR3 sequence (DNA): TGCGCCAGCAGTGGGCCCCTTCCTGGGCGGTCAGCCTACAATGAGCAGTTCTTC.

This sequence joins TRBV6-5 and TRBJ2-5; D might be TRBD2 (6 bases). Germline V lookup: CDR1 MNHEY, CDR2 SVGAGI. The V end was cut by 5 bases, the J end by 7 bases, with 20 bases between. This CDR3 region has 15 residues. As DNA, the CDR3 is TGTGCCAGCAGTGCCCCGGGACTCTCTCCGGGGACCCAGTACTTC. This encodes CASSAPGLSPGTQYF.